These 3 T cell receptor beta chains share one sample of origin, sequenced in a study of T cell repertoires in cytomegalovirus infection. TCRdb reprocessed the reads via MiXCR and lists one record per CDR3 protein. The table records 350,000 to 550,000 distinct CDR3 sequences, roughly a third of them present only once. The specimen was PBMCs. The origin of the receptors is a human donor in good health (CMV status not recorded). Some clones in this sample may be carry-over from other donors' samples.

This clonotype was detected many times. This chain uses TRBV6-1 with TRBJ2-4, with 7 bases aligning to TRBD1. The V gene end was trimmed by 8 bases and the J gene end by 3 bases; junction bases not matched to a gene: 4. The CDR3 consists of 13 residues. The germline V gene has CDR1 MNHNS and CDR2 SASEGT. CDR3 DNA: TGTGCCAGCGTAGGGACAGACAAAAACATTCAGTACTTC. It is translated as CASVGTDKNIQYF.

The rearrangement joins TRBV15 to TRBJ1-4, with D maybe TRBD1 (5 bases). Germline CDR1 LNHNV, CDR2 YYDKDF (reference sequence). Trimming pared 0 bases from V and 8 bases from J, leaving 16 bases between. The CDR3 runs 16 residues. CDR3: CATSREILGLGEKLFF. The DNA for the CDR3 is TGTGCCACCAGCAGAGAGATACTGGGGCTTGGCGAAAAACTGTTTTTT.

The rearrangement joins TRBV19 to TRBJ2-3, with D hard to call. The CDR3 has 16 residues. Germline values: CDR1 LNHDA, CDR2 SQIVND (reference sequence). Trimming shortened V by 3 bases and J by 6 bases, and 19 bases separated the two germline ends. The chain's CDR3 is CASSISPGRTDDTQYF. CDR3 coding DNA: TGTGCCAGTAGTATCAGCCCGGGCAGGACGGATGATACGCAGTATTTT.